This T cell receptor (beta chain) is drawn from a study of patients and donors after allogeneic stem cell transplantation (dated by TCRdb to about 2020). The method behind the library was RT-PCR. These reads were obtained on a NextSeq 550. The public reads were reprocessed in TCRdb via fastp at Q25 and MiXCR, keeping in-frame beta chains. Rows matching on CDR3 protein sequence are summarized as one entry with the most common DNA and genes. This sample gives approximately 11,000 distinct CDR3 sequences in total; around 20% of them show up just once. The top ten hold roughly 55% of the sample. On this clonotype: Its antigen is still unknown. A read error may be the cause here, since a much bigger clone is one base away.

V and J lose 5 bases and 7 bases, and a span of 15 bases separates them. The CDR3 runs 15 amino acids, cysteine and phenylalanine included. Left in the record is the CDR3 DNA by itself, 45 bases read in frame from the first base. The germline V gene sets CDR1 to SGHTA and CDR2 to FQGNSA. The sample comprised blood, either unsorted or a sorted T cell fraction (not recorded which). The sequence was obtained from a human donor who was either an allogeneic HSCT recipient or a stem cell or donor lymphocyte infusion donor (not recorded which). It is not recorded whose cells these are; they may come from a transplant donor. This chain is built from TRBV7-2 and TRBJ1-6; perhaps TRBD1 is the D gene, with 5 bases matching. CDR3 protein: CASSPTTELNSPLHF. The nucleotides are TGTGCCAGCAGCCCGACGACAGAGTTGAATTCACCCCTCCACTTT.